These 14 T cell receptor beta chains share one sample of origin, sequenced in a study of HIV-infected children after antiretroviral therapy interruption. RNA-based 3' RACE libraries used unique molecular identifiers. From the 3' RACE reads, TCRdb called clonotypes with MiXCR, one entry per CDR3 protein. Here the sample spans roughly 15,000 distinct CDR3 sequences, 3% to 3.5% being singletons. Described treatment: PENTA 11 planned treatment interruption arm or continuous ART arm. The input for sequencing was CD45RO+ CD8+ T cells from PBMCs, pooled from several time points, taken from a donor given antiretroviral therapy, either interrupted or continuous. Subset described: memory CD8+ CD45RO+ CD45RA- T cells. The receptors originated from a pool of human donors with HIV.

This clonotype was detected many times. The chain recombines TRBV20-1 with TRBJ1-6, with D possibly being TRBD1 (6 bases). The CDR3 runs 15 residues. V shed 6 bases and J shed 9 bases, with 21 bases lying between them. Per the germline V gene, CDR1 is DFQATT and CDR2 is SNEGSKA (reference sequence). This chain's CDR3 is CSANGPPGDSSPLHF. CDR3 sequence (DNA): TGCAGTGCGAACGGCCCCCCAGGGGATAGTTCACCCCTCCACTTT.

The gene calls are TRBV5-1 and TRBJ1-2; D is perhaps TRBD1 (5 bases). The CDR3 loop spans 15 amino acids. CDR1 and CDR2 from the germline V gene are SGHRS and YFSETQ. The V and J ends lost 6 bases and 4 bases respectively, with 19 bases between them. For the CDR3, the DNA is TGCGCCAGCACTCCCAGGGACGCACCCCCCTATGGCTACACCTTC. Its translation: CASTPRDAPPYGYTF.

In this sample, this clonotype turned up many times. The chain combines TRBV7-9 with TRBJ1-1; D call uncertain. CDR1 SEHNR and CDR2 FQNEAQ come from the germline V gene (reference sequence). The length of the CDR3 is 11 residues. V lost 3 bases to trimming and J lost 8 bases, with 7 bases between them. CDR3 amino acids: CASSFEGEAFF. The CDR3 DNA reads as TGTGCCAGCAGCTTTGAAGGGGAAGCTTTCTTT. Full variable domain (rest looked up from reference TRBV7-9 and TRBJ1-1): DTGVSQNPRHKITKRGQNVTFRCDPISEHNRLYWYRQTLGQGPEFLTYFQNEAQLEKSRLLSDRFSAERPKGSFSTLEIQRTEQGDSAMYLCASSFEGEAFFGQGTRLTVV.

This clonotype was observed many times. The chain carries TRBV19 and TRBJ2-2; 8 positions match TRBD2. CDR1 is LNHDA, CDR2 SQIVND, per germline (reference sequence). This CDR3 contains 16 residues. V was clipped by 5 bases and J by 1 base; unmatched bases: 6. This CDR3 reads CASSPREGENTGELFF. CDR3 nucleotide sequence: TGTGCCAGTAGTCCCCGGGAGGGGGAGAACACCGGGGAGCTGTTTTTT.

In its sample, this clonotype was seen a few times. A much more abundant neighbour one base away suggests this may be a read error. The chain uses TRBV21-1 and TRBJ1-1. TRBV21-1 is a pseudogene. CDR3 length equals 13 residues. The CDR3 loop is CVSSKEENTEAFF. CDR3 DNA sequence: TGTGTCAGCAGCAAAGAGGAGAACACTGAAGCTTTCTTT.

This clonotype appeared many times. The V and J genes are TRBV5-4 and TRBJ2-7, with 10 positions matching TRBD2. Trimming cost V 5 bases and J 4 bases; bases outside gene matches: 6. Germline V lookup: CDR1 SGHNT, CDR2 YYREEE (reference sequence). The CDR3 covers 14 residues. The CDR3 loop is CASSSGGPPYEQYF. As DNA, the CDR3 is TGTGCCAGCAGTAGCGGGGGGCCTCCATACGAGCAGTACTTC.

This clonotype was observed at least ten times. The chain joins TRBV11-1 to TRBJ2-7; D may correspond to TRBD1 or TRBD2 (6 bases each). Deletions cut 3 bases from V and 3 bases from J, with 15 bases between. The CDR3 runs 15 residues. Germline V lookup: CDR1 SGHAT, CDR2 FQDESV (reference sequence). The chain's CDR3 is CASSFGGPRGYEQYF. CDR3 nucleotides: TGTGCCAGCAGCTTCGGGGGCCCCAGGGGCTACGAGCAGTACTTC.

The chain employs TRBV4-2 and TRBJ2-1; the match to TRBD1 covers 8 bases. In germline, CDR1 is LGHNA, CDR2 YNFKEQ. With V trimmed by 3 bases and J by 4 bases, 11 bases remained unmatched. This CDR3 has 17 amino acids. The DNA for the CDR3 is TGTGCCAGCAGCCAGGCTAAGACAGGGGCCGGATACAATGAGCAGTTCTTC. Encoded protein: CASSQAKTGAGYNEQFF.

This clonotype has only a few counts. The chain employs TRBV6-1 and TRBJ2-7; 10 bases line up with TRBD2. Germline-derived CDR1 and CDR2 are MNHNS and SASEGT. Losses at the gene ends were 1 base for V and 2 bases for J; bases not matched to a gene: 8. The CDR3 totals 17 residues. The CDR3 region is CASSEVDSGGITYEQYF. CDR3 bases: TGTGCCAGCAGTGAAGTTGATAGCGGGGGGATTACCTACGAGCAGTACTTC.

This clonotype is categorized as medium-sized. V and J are TRBV29-1 and TRBJ2-1; D is uncertain. This CDR3 has 11 amino acids. The V end lost 5 bases, the J end lost 4 bases, and 6 bases lay between the germline ends. Germline CDR1 SQVTM, CDR2 ANQGSEA. The CDR3 protein is CSVLLYNEQFF. The DNA of the CDR3 is TGCAGCGTTCTACTTTACAATGAGCAGTTCTTC.

The chain has TRBV29-1 and TRBJ2-7, with D possibly TRBD1 on 6 matching bases. The CDR3 is 15 amino acids. Per germline, CDR1 SQVTM and CDR2 ANQGSEA. V was clipped by 2 bases and J by 6 bases, with 20 bases between them. The CDR3 loop reads CSVEKSAGAPGEQYF. The CDR3 DNA reads as TGCAGCGTTGAAAAGAGTGCAGGGGCGCCGGGCGAGCAGTACTTC.

The sample holds many counts of this clonotype. J is TRBJ2-3 and V is TRBV5-4; possibly TRBD2 for D (5 bases). Germline loops: CDR1 SGHNT, CDR2 YYREEE (reference sequence). This CDR3 is built from 12 residues. V gave up 5 bases and J gave up 7 bases, with 11 bases separating them. DNA of the CDR3: TGTGCCAGCAGTCCAACTAGGCATACGCAGTATTTT. Its protein product is CASSPTRHTQYF.

This clonotype appeared many times. J is TRBJ2-3 and V is TRBV27, with D possibly TRBD1 on 5 matching bases. Between the trimmed V and J ends, which lost 6 bases and 2 bases, there was a span of 12 bases. This CDR3 is built from 14 residues. Per the germline V gene, CDR1 is MNHEY and CDR2 is SMNVEV (reference sequence). The CDR3 is CASSWGSFTDTQYF. The CDR3 DNA reads as TGTGCCAGCAGCTGGGGCAGTTTCACAGATACGCAGTATTTT.

By share of the sample, this clonotype is medium-sized. The chain couples TRBV5-5 to TRBJ1-1; D unresolved. Trimming pared 6 bases from V and 0 bases from J, leaving 9 bases between. The CDR3 covers 13 residues. Germline assignment: CDR1 SGHKS and CDR2 YYEKEE (reference sequence). DNA of the CDR3: TGTGCCAGCAAAACGGCCCTGAACACTGAAGCTTTCTTT. It encodes CASKTALNTEAFF. The whole variable domain, remainder taken from reference TRBV5-5 and TRBJ1-1, is DAGVTQSPTHLIKTRGQQVTLRCSPISGHKSVSWYQQVLGQGPQFIFQYYEKEERGRGNFPDRFSARQFPNYSSELNVNALLLGDSALYLCASKTALNTEAFFGQGTRLTVV.